Listed below are T cell receptor beta chains from one sample, sequenced in a study of PD-1 blockade in classical Hodgkin lymphoma. The table came from immunoSEQ multiplex PCR; TCRdb's copy has only in-frame clones and leaves some out. The data show 28,000 or so clones, approximately 67% seen once. Sequenced here: peripheral blood mononuclear cells (PBMCs), sampled before the second cycle of nivolumab. These receptors all come from a human donor with classical Hodgkin lymphoma. The CDR3 runs from the conserved cysteine through the conserved F or W. Fields, in order: CDR3 length, J gene, clone size, V gene, D gene, CDR3 protein, CDR3 DNA. A D gene is named only where the DNA matches it firmly. Size tells how often a clone was seen (once, few, many) or the class of an expanded clone, and some rows leave it out.

13,TRBJ1-2,-,TRBV28,-,CASNRQINYGYTF,TGTGCCAGCAACAGACAGATTAACTATGGCTACACCTTC
14,TRBJ1-1,-,TRBV5-1,-,CASTAGAMNTEAFF,TGCGCCAGCACCGCCGGGGCCATGAACACTGAAGCTTTCTTT
12,TRBJ2-3,once,TRBV7-2,-,CASSLITDTQYF,TGTGCCAGCAGCTTAATCACAGATACGCAGTATTTT
14,TRBJ1-2,few,TRBV7-2,-,CASSLVSVNYGYTF,TGTGCCAGCAGCTTAGTGTCGGTAAACTATGGCTACACCTTC
13,TRBJ2-7,-,TRBV6-1,-,CASSGPAHYEQYF,TGTGCCAGCAGTGGGCCCGCCCACTACGAGCAGTACTTC
16,TRBJ2-7,once,TRBV28,TRBD2,CASSLVLGAGVYEQYF,TGTGCCAGCAGTTTAGTACTTGGGGCGGGGGTCTACGAGCAGTACTTC
15,TRBJ2-2,-,TRBV5-1,TRBD1,CASNPTGSGIGELFF,TGCGCCAGCAATCCGACAGGGTCTGGGATCGGGGAGCTGTTTTTT
14,TRBJ1-2,-,TRBV4-3,TRBD1,CASSQAAGTGGYTF,TGCGCCAGCAGCCAAGCCGCCGGGACAGGGGGCTACACCTTC
15,TRBJ2-5,-,TRBV5-1,TRBD2,CASSLAAGGRETQYF,TGCGCCAGCAGCTTGGCGGCGGGAGGGAGGGAGACCCAGTACTTC
14,TRBJ1-5,-,TRBV6-5,-,CASSPQGTNQPQHF,TGTGCCAGCAGCCCCCAGGGGACCAATCAGCCCCAGCATTTT
14,TRBJ2-5,-,TRBV5-4,-,CASSLNNRRETQYF,TGTGCCAGCAGCTTGAATAACAGAAGAGAGACCCAGTACTTC
14,TRBJ2-7,-,TRBV30,-,CAWSGETGPYEQYF,TGTGCCTGGAGTGGGGAAACAGGGCCCTACGAGCAGTACTTC
14,TRBJ2-3,-,TRBV6-1,-,CASSEAPGPDTQYF,TGTGCCAGCAGTGAAGCCCCGGGGCCAGATACGCAGTATTTT
13,TRBJ1-4,medium-sized,TRBV5-6,-,CASSPDSNEKLFF,TGTGCCAGCAGCCCCGATTCGAATGAAAAACTGTTTTTT
14,TRBJ2-5,-,TRBV25-1,-,CASSGPMPRETQYF,TGTGCCAGCAGTGGACCTATGCCTCGGGAGACCCAGTACTTC
15,TRBJ2-3,-,TRBV19,-,CASSSEGGRQDTQYF,TGTGCCAGTAGTTCGGAGGGAGGCCGTCAAGATACGCAGTATTTT
13,TRBJ2-2,many,TRBV5-1,-,CASSFTSDGELFF,TGCGCCAGCAGCTTTACCTCGGACGGGGAGCTGTTTTTT
16,TRBJ2-6,-,TRBV7-2,-,CASSITTQSRANVLTF,TGTGCCAGCAGCATAACCACACAAAGTCGGGCCAACGTCCTGACTTTC
14,TRBJ1-1,-,TRBV6-5,TRBD1,CASSRGQGGIEAFF,TGTGCCAGCAGCCGCGGACAGGGGGGGATTGAAGCTTTCTTT
14,TRBJ1-5,-,TRBV6-5,-,CASSLQGSNQPQHF,TGTGCCAGCAGTTTACAGGGTAGCAATCAGCCCCAGCATTTT